This T cell receptor beta chain was recovered during a study of T cell therapy after organ transplantation. Overall study context: T cells were expanded about 14 days with 30 CMV class I/II epitopes.

The assay was immunoSEQ multiplex PCR, and TCRdb's table has in-frame clones only and misses some. The sample consists of about 48,000 clones, approximately 94% of them appearing once. Study-wide results and caveats: In nonresponders, large pretherapy expansions changed minimally after therapy. CD8 clonality fold change after therapy inversely tracked pretherapy clonality.

Details on this clone: The antigen is unknown.

Trimming left V 1 base short and J 3 bases short, with 6 bases between. Per the germline V gene, CDR1 is SGHVS and CDR2 is FNYEAQ. CDR3 length equals 13 residues. The sequencing here drew on CD8+ T cells from blood, taken before autologous CMV-specific T cell therapy. The clonotype originates from a human patient who had received a solid organ transplant and had CMV disease. The rearrangement uses TRBV7-6 and TRBJ1-2; tentatively, D is TRBD1 (5 bases). The CDR3 loop reads CASSLEQDYGYTF. The CDR3 coding sequence is TGTGCCAGCAGCTTAGAACAGGACTATGGCTACACCTTC.